This TCR beta chain was obtained from a study of blood T cell repertoires in COVID-19. Study in general: Samples representing acute and convalescent COVID-19 were sourced from the United States, Italy and Spain. From T cells, B-cell-depleted T cells, or PBMCs came the material, which was cDNA or gDNA.

This clone was recorded a few times. Assay used: immunoSEQ multiplex PCR; TCRdb lists only in-frame clones, some missing. Among some 210,000 clones listed, about 76% were seen once. CDR1 LNHNV and CDR2 YYDKDF come from the germline V gene (reference sequence). The V and J ends lost 6 bases and 0 bases respectively, with 12 bases between them. The CDR3 sequence is 15 residues long. Sequenced input: PBMCs or T cells enriched from blood (not recorded which). V usage is TRBV15 and J usage is TRBJ1-3; D gene ambiguous. The receptor comes from a woman aged 45 to 65 with acute COVID-19. CDR3 amino acids: CATRADRSSGNTIYF. The DNA for the CDR3 is TGTGCCACCAGAGCGGATCGAAGCTCTGGAAACACCATATATTTT.